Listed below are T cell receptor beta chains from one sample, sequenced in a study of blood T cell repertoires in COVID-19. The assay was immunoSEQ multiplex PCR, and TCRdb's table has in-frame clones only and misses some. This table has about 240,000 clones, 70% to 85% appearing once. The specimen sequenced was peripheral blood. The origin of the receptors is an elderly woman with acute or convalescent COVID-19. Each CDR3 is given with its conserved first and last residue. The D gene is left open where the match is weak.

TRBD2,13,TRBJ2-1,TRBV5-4,CASSLRGSGNQFF
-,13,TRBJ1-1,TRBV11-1,CASSLGPSGGAFF
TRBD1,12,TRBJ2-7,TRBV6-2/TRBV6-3,CASSSRRDSLSF
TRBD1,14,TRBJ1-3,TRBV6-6,CASSTSTGFNTIYF
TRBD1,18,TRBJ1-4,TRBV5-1,CASSGGTGSLATNEKLFF
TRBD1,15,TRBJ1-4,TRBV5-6,CASSYAGQGSEKLFF
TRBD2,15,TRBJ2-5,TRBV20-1,CSASKAGGAEETQYF
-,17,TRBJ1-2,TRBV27,CASSPTGGGRGGRGYTF
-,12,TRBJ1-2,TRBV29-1,CSVEEPNYGYTF
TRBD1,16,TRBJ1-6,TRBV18,CASSPRQGSLDSPLHF
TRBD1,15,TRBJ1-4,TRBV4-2,CASIPGRGVGEKLFF
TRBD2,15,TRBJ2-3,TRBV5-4,CASSTLAGPSDTQYF
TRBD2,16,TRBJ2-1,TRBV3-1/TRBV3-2,CASSSHIPGLAGPQFF
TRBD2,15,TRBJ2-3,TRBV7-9,CASSFGLAGADTQYF
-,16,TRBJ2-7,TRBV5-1,CASSRLPAGQTYEQYF
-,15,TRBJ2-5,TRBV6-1,CASSEPRTGVKTQYF
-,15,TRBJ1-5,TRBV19,CASSWASGGNQPQHF
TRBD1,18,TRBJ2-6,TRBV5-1,CASSLDGQGALGANVLTF
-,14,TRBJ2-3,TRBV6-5,CASRAGGRTDTQYF
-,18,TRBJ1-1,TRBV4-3,CASSQDLVGGPPNTEAFF
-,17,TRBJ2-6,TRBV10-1,CANPRLNRGSGANVLTF
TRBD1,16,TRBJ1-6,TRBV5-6,CASSFRDRGSDSPLHF
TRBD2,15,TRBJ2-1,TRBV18,CASSARLAGDGEQFF
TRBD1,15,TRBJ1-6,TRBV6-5,CASSPQGVRNSPLHF
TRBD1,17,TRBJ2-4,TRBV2,CASSASSGGYGKNIQYF
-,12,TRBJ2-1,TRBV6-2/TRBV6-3,CASSYSQIEQFF
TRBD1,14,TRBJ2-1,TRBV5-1,CASTPGQVFDVKFF
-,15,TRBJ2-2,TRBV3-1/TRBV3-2,CASSHALLNTGELFF
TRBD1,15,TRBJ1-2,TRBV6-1,CASSETGQGNYGYTF
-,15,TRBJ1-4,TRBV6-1,CASSDAPGTGEKLFF
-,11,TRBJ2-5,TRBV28,CASGRPQTQYF
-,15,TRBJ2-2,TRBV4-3,CASSQDRGDTGELFF
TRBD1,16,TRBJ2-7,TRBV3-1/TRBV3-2,CASSLRQGLGSYEQYF
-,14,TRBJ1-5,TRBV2,CASSRGFSNQPQHF
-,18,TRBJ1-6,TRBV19,CASSRRTADSSYNSPLHF
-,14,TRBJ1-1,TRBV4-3,CASSQDTVAGYAFF
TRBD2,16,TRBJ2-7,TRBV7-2,CASSRTSGAPSYEQYF
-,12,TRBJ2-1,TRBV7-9,CASSRSNNEQFF
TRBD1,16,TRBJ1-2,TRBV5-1,CASSSYGQGGLYGYTF
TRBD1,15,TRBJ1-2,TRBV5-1,CASSLSGGDYYGYTF
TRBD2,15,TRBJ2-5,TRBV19,CASTSGTGGQETQYF
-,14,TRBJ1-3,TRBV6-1,CASSERGRGNTIYF
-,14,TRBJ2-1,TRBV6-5,CASSYRVPLDEQFF
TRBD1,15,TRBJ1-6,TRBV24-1,CATSDWDRPNSPLHF
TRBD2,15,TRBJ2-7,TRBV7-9,CASGLTSGTSYEQYF
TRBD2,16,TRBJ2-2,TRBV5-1,CASSSHGTSGAGELFF